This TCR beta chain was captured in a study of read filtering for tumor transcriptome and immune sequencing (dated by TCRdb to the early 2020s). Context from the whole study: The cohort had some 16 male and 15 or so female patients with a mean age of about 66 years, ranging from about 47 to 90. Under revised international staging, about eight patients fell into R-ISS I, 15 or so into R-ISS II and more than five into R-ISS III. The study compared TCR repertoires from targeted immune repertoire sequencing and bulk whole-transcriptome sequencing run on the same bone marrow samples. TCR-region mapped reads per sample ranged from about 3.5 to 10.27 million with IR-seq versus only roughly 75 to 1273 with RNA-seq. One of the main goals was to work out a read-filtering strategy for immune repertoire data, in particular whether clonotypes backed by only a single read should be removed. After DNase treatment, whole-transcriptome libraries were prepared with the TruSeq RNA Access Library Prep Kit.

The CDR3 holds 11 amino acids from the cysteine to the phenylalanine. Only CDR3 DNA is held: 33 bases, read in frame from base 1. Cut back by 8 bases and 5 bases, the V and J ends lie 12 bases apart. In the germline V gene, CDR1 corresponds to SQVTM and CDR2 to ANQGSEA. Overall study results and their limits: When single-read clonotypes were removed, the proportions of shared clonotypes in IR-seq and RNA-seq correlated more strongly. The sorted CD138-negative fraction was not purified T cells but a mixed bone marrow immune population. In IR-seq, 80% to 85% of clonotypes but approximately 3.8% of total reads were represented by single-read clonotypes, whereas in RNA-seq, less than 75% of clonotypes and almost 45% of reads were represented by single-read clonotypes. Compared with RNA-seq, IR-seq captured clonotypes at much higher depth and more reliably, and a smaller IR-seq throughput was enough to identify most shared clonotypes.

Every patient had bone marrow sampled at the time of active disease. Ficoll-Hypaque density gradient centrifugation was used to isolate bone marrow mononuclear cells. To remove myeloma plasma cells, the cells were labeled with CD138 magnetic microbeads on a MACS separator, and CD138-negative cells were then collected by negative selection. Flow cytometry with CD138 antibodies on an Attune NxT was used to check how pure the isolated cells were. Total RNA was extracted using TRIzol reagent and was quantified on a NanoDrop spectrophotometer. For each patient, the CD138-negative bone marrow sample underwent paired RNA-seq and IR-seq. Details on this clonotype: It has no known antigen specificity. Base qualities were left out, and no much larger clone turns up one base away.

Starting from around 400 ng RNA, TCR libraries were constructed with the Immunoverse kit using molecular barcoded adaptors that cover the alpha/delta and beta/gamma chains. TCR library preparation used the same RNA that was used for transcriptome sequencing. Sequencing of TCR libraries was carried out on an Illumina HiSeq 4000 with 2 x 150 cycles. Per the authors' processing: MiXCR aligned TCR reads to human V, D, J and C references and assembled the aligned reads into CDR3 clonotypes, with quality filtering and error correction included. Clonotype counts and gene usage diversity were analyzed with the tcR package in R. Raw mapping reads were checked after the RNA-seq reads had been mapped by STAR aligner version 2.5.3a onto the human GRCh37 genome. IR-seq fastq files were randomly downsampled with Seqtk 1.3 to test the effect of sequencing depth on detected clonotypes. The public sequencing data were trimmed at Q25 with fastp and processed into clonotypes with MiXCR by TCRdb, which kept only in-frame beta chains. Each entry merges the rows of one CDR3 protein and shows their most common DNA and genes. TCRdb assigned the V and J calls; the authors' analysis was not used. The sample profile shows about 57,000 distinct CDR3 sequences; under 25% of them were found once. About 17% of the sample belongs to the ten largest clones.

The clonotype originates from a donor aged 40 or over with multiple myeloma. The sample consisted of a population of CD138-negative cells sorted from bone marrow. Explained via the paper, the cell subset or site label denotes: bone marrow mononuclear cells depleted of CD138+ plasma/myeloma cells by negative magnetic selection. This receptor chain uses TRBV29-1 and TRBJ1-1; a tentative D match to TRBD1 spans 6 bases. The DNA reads TGCAGCCCTAGGCAGGGGACTGAAGCTTTCTTT. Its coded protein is CSPRQGTEAFF.